The 3 T cell receptor beta chains given below trace back to one sample, sequenced in a study of CD8 T cell repertoires and HIV-1 epitope variants. These receptors' targets are unknown. Some clones are missing from TCRdb's copy, which holds only in-frame ones; the method was immunoSEQ multiplex PCR. The sample records approximately 5,400 clones, around 63% being singletons. Sequenced material: cultured CD8+ T cells derived from PBMCs. These receptor sequences come from a male donor with HIV.

The V gene is TRBV5-1, the J gene TRBJ2-7, with D maybe TRBD1 (5 bases). The CDR3 is made up of 12 amino acids. CDR1 is SGHRS, CDR2 YFSETQ, per germline. Trimming took off 7 bases at V and 1 base at J, with 9 bases between the two ends. The CDR3 DNA reads as TGCGCCAGCGAAGGGGATTCCTACGAGCAGTACTTC. Its protein product is CASEGDSYEQYF.

The table lists this clone with a few counts. This chain joins TRBV7-9 and TRBJ1-4; D is undetermined. Germline CDR1 reads SEHNR; CDR2 reads FQNEAQ (reference sequence). V was clipped by 2 bases and J by 8 bases, with 6 bases between them. The CDR3 length is 12 residues. The CDR3 protein is CASSLRTEKLFF. The DNA for the CDR3 is TGTGCCAGCAGCTTAAGAACCGAAAAACTGTTTTTT.

This clone was detected a few times. The chain uses TRBV10-1 and TRBJ2-2; D tentatively fits TRBD1 or TRBD2 (5 bases each). This CDR3 is 14 amino acids long. The V and J ends lost 1 base and 4 bases respectively, with 7 bases between them. CDR1 and CDR2 (germline): WNHNN, SYGVQD (reference sequence). CDR3 sequence: CASSEFGGTGELFF. The CDR3 DNA reads as TGCGCCAGCAGTGAGTTTGGGGGCACCGGGGAGCTGTTTTTT.